This T cell receptor (beta chain) was obtained from a study of shared clonotypes between healthy human individuals. On the study more broadly: Sampling drew on donors who were a couple of women and a few men aged 18 to 49.

Unsorted PBMC DNA went through sequencing on ten immunoSEQ deep assay plates. Repertoires were generated with immunoSEQ multiplex PCR, while TCRdb's copy carries only in-frame clones and drops some. The table lists fewer than 550,000 clones, around 79% of them singletons. The CDR3 totals 13 residues. V was pared by 1 base and J by 7 bases, with 8 bases between. Germline V lookup: CDR1 MGHRA, CDR2 YSYEKL. This clone came up a few times. Adult donors, all healthy and HIV-negative, had no recent acute infections or vaccinations. Sequenced sample: PBMCs. This clonotype originated in a woman aged 35 to 49 in good health. Some clones in this sample may be carry-over from other donors' samples. This sequence joins TRBV4-1 and TRBJ1-5; no clear D. The CDR3 coding sequence is TGCGCCAGCAGCCAAGGTAGGAGCCAGCCCCAGCATTTT. This sequence encodes CASSQGRSQPQHF.